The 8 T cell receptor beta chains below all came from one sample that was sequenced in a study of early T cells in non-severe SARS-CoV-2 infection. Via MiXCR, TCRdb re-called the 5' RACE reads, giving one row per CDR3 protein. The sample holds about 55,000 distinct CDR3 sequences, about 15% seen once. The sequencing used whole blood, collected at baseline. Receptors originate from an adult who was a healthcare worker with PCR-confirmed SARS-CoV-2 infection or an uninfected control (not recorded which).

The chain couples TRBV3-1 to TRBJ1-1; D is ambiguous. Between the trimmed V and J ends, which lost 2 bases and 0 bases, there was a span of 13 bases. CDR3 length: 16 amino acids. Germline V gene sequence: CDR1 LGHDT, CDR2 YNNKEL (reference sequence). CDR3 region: CASSQRGGGLNTEAFF. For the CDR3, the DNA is TGTGCCAGCAGCCAACGAGGCGGAGGGTTGAACACTGAAGCTTTCTTT. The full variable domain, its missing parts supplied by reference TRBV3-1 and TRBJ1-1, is DTAVSQTPKYLVTQMGNDKSIKCEQNLGHDTMYWYKQDSKKFLKIMFSYNNKELIINETVPNRFSPKSPDKAHLNLHINSLELGDSAVYFCASSQRGGGLNTEAFFGQGTRLTVV.

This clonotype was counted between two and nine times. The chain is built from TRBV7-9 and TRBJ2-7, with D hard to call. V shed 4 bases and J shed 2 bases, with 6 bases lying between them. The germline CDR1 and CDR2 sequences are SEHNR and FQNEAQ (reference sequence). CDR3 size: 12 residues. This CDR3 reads CASSSVAYEQYF. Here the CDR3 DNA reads TGTGCCAGCAGCTCCGTCGCCTACGAGCAGTACTTC.

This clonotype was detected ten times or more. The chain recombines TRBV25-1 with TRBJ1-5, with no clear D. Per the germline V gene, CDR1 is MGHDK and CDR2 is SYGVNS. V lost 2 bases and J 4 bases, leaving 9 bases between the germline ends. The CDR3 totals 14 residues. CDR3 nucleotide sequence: TGTGCCAGCAGTGAAGCGGGAGTTAATCAGCCCCAGCATTTT. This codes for CASSEAGVNQPQHF.

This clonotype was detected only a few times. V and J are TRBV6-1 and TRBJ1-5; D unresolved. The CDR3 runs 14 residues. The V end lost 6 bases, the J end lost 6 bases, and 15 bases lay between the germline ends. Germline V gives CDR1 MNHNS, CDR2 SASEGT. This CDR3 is CASRGIWGSQPQHF. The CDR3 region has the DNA TGTGCCAGCAGGGGAATATGGGGAAGTCAGCCCCAGCATTTT.

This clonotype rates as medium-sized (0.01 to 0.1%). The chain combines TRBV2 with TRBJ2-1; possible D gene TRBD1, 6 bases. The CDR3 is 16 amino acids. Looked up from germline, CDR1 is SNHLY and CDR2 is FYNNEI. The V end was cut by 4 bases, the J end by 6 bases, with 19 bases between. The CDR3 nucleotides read TGTGCCAGCAGTGCCCCAGGGGTTCGTATGGGCAATGAGCAGTTCTTC. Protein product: CASSAPGVRMGNEQFF. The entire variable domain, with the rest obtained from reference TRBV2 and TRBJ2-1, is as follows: EPEVTQTPSHQVTQMGQEVILRCVPISNHLYFYWYRQILGQKVEFLVSFYNNEISEKSEIFDDQFSVERPDGSNFTLKIRSTKLEDSAMYFCASSAPGVRMGNEQFFGPGTRLTVL.

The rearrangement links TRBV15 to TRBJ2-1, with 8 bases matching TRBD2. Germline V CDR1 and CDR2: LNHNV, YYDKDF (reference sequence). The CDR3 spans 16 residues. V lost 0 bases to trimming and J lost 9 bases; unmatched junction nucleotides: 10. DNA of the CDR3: TGTGCCACCAGCAGAGACCCCGGAACTAGCGGTGGTGAGCAGTTCTTC. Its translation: CATSRDPGTSGGEQFF.

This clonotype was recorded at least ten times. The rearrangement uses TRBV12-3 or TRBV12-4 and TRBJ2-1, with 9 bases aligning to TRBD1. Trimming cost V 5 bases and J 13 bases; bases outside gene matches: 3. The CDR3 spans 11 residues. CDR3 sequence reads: CASSGDRVQFF. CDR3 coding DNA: TGTGCCAGCAGTGGGGACAGGGTTCAGTTCTTC.

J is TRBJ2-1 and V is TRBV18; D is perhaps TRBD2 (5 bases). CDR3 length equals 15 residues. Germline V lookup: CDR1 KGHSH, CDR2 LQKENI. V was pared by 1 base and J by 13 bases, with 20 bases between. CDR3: CASSPLGSTGGGQFF. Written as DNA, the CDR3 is TGTGCCAGCTCACCACTCGGGTCTACCGGTGGAGGACAGTTCTTC.